The 20 T cell receptor beta chains given below trace back to one sample, sequenced in a study of blood T cell repertoires in COVID-19. Libraries were prepared by immunoSEQ multiplex PCR; TCRdb keeps only in-frame clonotypes and omits some of them. The repertoire consists of about 280,000 clones, with around 88% occurring once and the leading ten covering approximately 2%. Sequencing was carried out using peripheral blood. Receptor source: a woman aged 25 to 39 who had recovered from COVID-19.

The V and J genes are TRBV5-4 and TRBJ2-5, with TRBD2 matching 10 bases. The V gene's germline CDR1 is SGHNT and CDR2 YYREEE (reference sequence). The trim removed 4 bases at V and 4 bases at J, leaving 10 bases unmatched. This CDR3 is built from 16 residues. CDR3 protein: CASSLPAAGGRETQYF. The CDR3 nucleotides are TGTGCCAGCAGCCTACCCGCAGCGGGAGGGAGAGAGACCCAGTACTTC.

The chain has TRBV7-2 and TRBJ2-7, with 7 bases fitting TRBD2. After removal of 6 bases from V and 5 bases from J, the junction contained 13 bases not matched to a gene. CDR3 length equals 15 residues. In germline, CDR1 is SGHTA, CDR2 FQGNSA. For the CDR3, the DNA is TGTGCCAGCAGAGTCATAGCGGGTTTAAGTAACGAGCAGTACTTC. Translating gives CASRVIAGLSNEQYF.

This chain links TRBV9 with TRBJ1-2; D remains ambiguous. This CDR3 region has 14 residues. Between the trimmed V and J ends, which lost 4 bases and 3 bases, there was a span of 13 bases. CDR1 is SGDLS and CDR2 is YYNGEE in the germline V gene. CDR3 region: CASSPGLEYYGYTF. The CDR3 DNA reads TGTGCCAGCAGCCCAGGATTGGAATACTATGGCTACACCTTC.

The rearrangement links TRBV4-1 to TRBJ1-1, with a tentative D call TRBD1 (5 bases). The ends were cut back, 4 bases at V and 2 bases at J, with 17 bases in the middle. From germline, CDR1 is MGHRA and CDR2 YSYEKL. The CDR3 has 16 residues. The CDR3 DNA reads TGCGCCAGCAGCCCAGCCCCGGCAGGGTTAAACACTGAAGCTTTCTTT. The encoded protein is CASSPAPAGLNTEAFF.

The chain employs TRBV15 and TRBJ2-1; D not certain. Germline CDR1 LNHNV, CDR2 YYDKDF (reference sequence). The ends were cut back, 5 bases at V and 8 bases at J, with 13 bases in the middle. CDR3 length: 13 amino acids. The CDR3 sequence: CATSGPRSDEQFF. The CDR3 region has the DNA TGTGCCACCAGCGGCCCTAGGAGCGATGAGCAGTTCTTC.

The chain couples TRBV4-1 to TRBJ2-5; D is ambiguous. CDR1 MGHRA and CDR2 YSYEKL come from the germline V gene. The CDR3 contains 13 residues. With 2 bases removed from V and 2 bases from J, the gap between germline ends came to 6 bases. The CDR3 region has the DNA TGCGCCAGCAGCCAACTAGGACAAGAGACCCAGTACTTC. Translating gives CASSQLGQETQYF.

The CDR3: CASSQGGNEQFF. CDR3 coding DNA: TGCGCCAGCAGCCAAGGAGGCAATGAGCAGTTCTTC. This chain uses TRBV4-1 with TRBJ2-1, with no clear D. This CDR3 comprises 12 residues. Germline V gene data show CDR1 as MGHRA and CDR2 as YSYEKL. V lost 1 base and J 6 bases, leaving 4 bases between the germline ends.

The CDR3 is CASSLTPPAVNEQFF. The CDR3 nucleotides read TGTGCCAGCAGCTTAACCCCCCCGGCGGTCAATGAGCAGTTCTTC. The chain carries TRBV11-2 and TRBJ2-1; D remains unclear. This CDR3 comprises 15 residues. V lost 2 bases and J lost 6, with 14 bases in between. CDR1 and CDR2 from the germline V gene are SGHAT and FQNNGV.

The chain couples TRBV6-5 to TRBJ2-7, with unresolved D. This CDR3 comprises 15 residues. The germline V gene has CDR1 MNHEY and CDR2 SVGAGI. V was shortened by 2 bases and J by 0 bases, with 11 bases between the two germline ends. As DNA, the CDR3 is TGTGCCAGCAGTTACAACGCCCCCAGCTCCTACGAGCAGTACTTC. Protein product: CASSYNAPSSYEQYF.

This clone has just one count. The genes are TRBV7-8 and TRBJ1-1; TRBD1 matches at 10 bases. The CDR3 is 16 residues long. The trim removed 2 bases at V and 3 bases at J, leaving 6 bases unmatched. Germline V lookup: CDR1 SGHVS, CDR2 FQNEAQ. CDR3 protein: CASSLIWTGGDTEAFF. CDR3 bases: TGTGCCAGCAGCTTAATCTGGACAGGGGGTGACACTGAAGCTTTCTTT.

This chain joins TRBV5-1 and TRBJ2-7, with a tentative D call TRBD1 (5 bases). The V end was cut by 0 bases, the J end by 0 bases, with 10 bases between. The CDR3 consists of 15 residues. Germline loops: CDR1 SGHRS, CDR2 YFSETQ. This CDR3 reads CASSLGGQASYEQYF. The DNA of the CDR3 is TGCGCCAGCAGCTTGGGGGGCCAAGCCTCCTACGAGCAGTACTTC.

This clone has only a few counts. The gene calls are TRBV5-1 and TRBJ2-3, with TRBD2 identical over 11 bases. CDR1 SGHRS and CDR2 YFSETQ come from the germline V gene. Trimming removed 3 bases from V and 2 bases from J; junction bases left unmatched: 5. The CDR3 covers 16 residues. The CDR3 sequence: CASSSLLAGDTDTQYF. For the CDR3, the DNA is TGCGCCAGCAGCTCCTTACTAGCGGGGGACACAGATACGCAGTATTTT.

The V call is TRBV29-1, the J call TRBJ1-1; no clear D. V lost 7 bases and J 0 bases, leaving 9 bases between the germline ends. The CDR3 runs to 12 residues. Germline assignment: CDR1 SQVTM and CDR2 ANQGSEA. The CDR3 sequence is CSGQKMNTEAFF. The CDR3 DNA follows: TGCAGCGGCCAGAAGATGAACACTGAAGCTTTCTTT. Together with reference TRBV29-1 and TRBJ1-1, the CDR3 gives the full variable domain: SAVISQKPSRDICQRGTSLTIQCQVDSQVTMMFWYRQQPGQSLTLIATANQGSEATYESGFVIDKFPISRPNLTFSTLTVSNMSPEDSSIYLCSGQKMNTEAFFGQGTRLTVV.

This chain links TRBV18 with TRBJ2-3; D may be TRBD2 (5 bases). Germline CDR1 reads KGHSH; CDR2 reads LQKENI. CDR3 length: 16 amino acids. V was clipped by 2 bases and J by 0 bases, with 12 bases between them. CDR3 sequence (DNA): TGTGCCAGCTCACCAAGGAGCGGATCTAGCACAGATACGCAGTATTTT. Its translation: CASSPRSGSSTDTQYF.

V gene TRBV19 combines with J gene TRBJ2-7, with 10 bases fitting TRBD1. Unmatched junction bases numbered 6, after V lost 6 bases and J lost 1 base. This CDR3 contains 15 residues. The germline V gene has CDR1 LNHDA and CDR2 SQIVND (reference sequence). The CDR3 region has the DNA TGTGCCAGTAGCTATGGGACAGGGGAATCCTACGAGCAGTACTTC. It translates to CASSYGTGESYEQYF.

The chain has TRBV5-4 and TRBJ2-5, with TRBD2 as a possible D gene (5 bases). The germline V and J ends were trimmed by 0 bases and 4 bases, with 13 bases remaining between them. Germline V gene lookup returns CDR1 SGHNT and CDR2 YYREEE (reference sequence). CDR3 size: 15 residues. The CDR3 bases are TGTGCCAGCAGCTTGGCCAGGTCCGGAGGAGAGACCCAGTACTTC. This sequence encodes CASSLARSGGETQYF.

The chain combines TRBV9 with TRBJ1-2; perhaps TRBD1 as D (5 bases). Germline CDR1 SGDLS, CDR2 YYNGEE. With 4 bases removed from V and 5 bases from J, the gap between germline ends came to 15 bases. The CDR3 covers 14 residues. The CDR3 nucleotides are TGTGCCAGCAGCTCCGAGGAGGGGCGGTATGGCTACACCTTC. It encodes CASSSEEGRYGYTF.

CDR3 residues: CASSVRESDTQYF. DNA for the CDR3: TGTGCCAGTAGTGTGAGGGAGTCAGATACGCAGTATTTT. V usage is TRBV19 and J usage is TRBJ2-3; D may be TRBD2 (5 bases). V was shortened by 5 bases and J by 4 bases, with 10 bases between the two germline ends. The CDR3 is 13 residues long. Germline values: CDR1 LNHDA, CDR2 SQIVND (reference sequence).

This clone was seen only a few times. This sequence joins TRBV3-1 (or the pseudogene TRBV3-2) and TRBJ1-3; D remains unclear. V shed 6 bases and J shed 0 bases, with 12 bases lying between them. Germline values: CDR1 LGHDT, CDR2 YNNKEL (reference sequence). The CDR3 spans 15 residues. The CDR3 here is CASSNLAVSGNTIYF. CDR3 coding DNA: TGTGCCAGCAGTAACCTGGCGGTCTCTGGAAACACCATATATTTT.

Only a few counts were recorded for this clone. This chain links TRBV4-1 with TRBJ2-7, with 7 bases aligning to TRBD1. This CDR3 is built from 15 residues. Germline assignment: CDR1 MGHRA and CDR2 YSYEKL. Trimming removed 1 base from V and 4 bases from J; junction bases left unmatched: 7. CDR3 loop: CASSQARDRRYEQYF. DNA of the CDR3: TGCGCCAGCAGCCAAGCCCGGGACAGACGATACGAGCAGTACTTC.